Reported below is one T cell receptor beta chain. The target antigen is unknown. This record comes from a study of cytomegalovirus exposure and HLA in healthy donors. The overall study: Out of 150 million to 200 million T cells, an earlier analysis found 117 million unique TCR beta sequences in total. Findings and limits, study-wide: Confirmation was obtained in vitro that a few CMV-associated chains are specific for CMV antigens.

The CDR3 length is 16 residues. The V gene end was trimmed by 5 bases and the J gene end by 5 bases; junction bases not matched to a gene: 10. Germline values: CDR1 LNHNV, CDR2 YYDKDF (reference sequence). The PCR ran on 60 Vbeta and 13 Jbeta primers. Profiled with immunoSEQ multiplex PCR; TCRdb holds only in-frame clones, not every one. The data show more than 90,000 clones, 77% seen once. Sequenced sample: PBMCs. The V gene is TRBV15, the J gene TRBJ2-3; TRBD2 matches 10 bases. This TCR was sampled from a female donor in good health and CMV-seronegative. CDR3 sequence reads: CATSRWGQREGDTQYF. The CDR3, as DNA: TGTGCCACCAGCCGGTGGGGTCAGCGGGAGGGAGATACGCAGTATTTT.